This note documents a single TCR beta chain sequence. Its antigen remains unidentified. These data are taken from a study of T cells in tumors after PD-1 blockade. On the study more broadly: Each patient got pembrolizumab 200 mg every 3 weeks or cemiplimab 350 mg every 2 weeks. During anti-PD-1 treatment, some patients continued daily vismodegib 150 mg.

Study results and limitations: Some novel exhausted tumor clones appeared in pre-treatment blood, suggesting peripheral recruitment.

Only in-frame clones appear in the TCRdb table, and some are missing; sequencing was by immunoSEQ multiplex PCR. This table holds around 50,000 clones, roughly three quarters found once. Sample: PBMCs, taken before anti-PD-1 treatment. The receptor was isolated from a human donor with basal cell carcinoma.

The CDR3 DNA reads TGTGCCAGCAGCACCCGACTCAACCGCCTCATCAATGAGCAGTTCTTC. Protein product: CASSTRLNRLINEQFF. The chain combines TRBV5-6 with TRBJ2-1, with D unresolved. Germline CDR1 SGHDT, CDR2 YYEEEE. V gave up 4 bases and J gave up 6 bases, with 20 bases separating them. This CDR3 has 16 amino acids.